Listed here is a single T cell receptor beta chain. TCRdb's copy holds only in-frame clones and misses some; the assay was immunoSEQ multiplex PCR. The table includes some 150,000 clones, roughly 92% detected once. The data were obtained in a study of control samples from healthy donors and cancer patients. Germline loops: CDR1 SGDLS, CDR2 YYNGEE. The CDR3 sequence is 14 residues long. J gave up 4 bases and V 3 bases, and 2 bases lay outside the gene matches. The V gene is TRBV9, the J gene TRBJ2-3, with 10 bases identical to TRBD2. Sequenced material: blood. The receptor was derived from a man in his forties in good health. The CDR3 here is CASSASGSADTQYF. The CDR3 nucleotides read TGTGCCAGCAGCGCTAGCGGGAGCGCAGATACGCAGTATTTT.